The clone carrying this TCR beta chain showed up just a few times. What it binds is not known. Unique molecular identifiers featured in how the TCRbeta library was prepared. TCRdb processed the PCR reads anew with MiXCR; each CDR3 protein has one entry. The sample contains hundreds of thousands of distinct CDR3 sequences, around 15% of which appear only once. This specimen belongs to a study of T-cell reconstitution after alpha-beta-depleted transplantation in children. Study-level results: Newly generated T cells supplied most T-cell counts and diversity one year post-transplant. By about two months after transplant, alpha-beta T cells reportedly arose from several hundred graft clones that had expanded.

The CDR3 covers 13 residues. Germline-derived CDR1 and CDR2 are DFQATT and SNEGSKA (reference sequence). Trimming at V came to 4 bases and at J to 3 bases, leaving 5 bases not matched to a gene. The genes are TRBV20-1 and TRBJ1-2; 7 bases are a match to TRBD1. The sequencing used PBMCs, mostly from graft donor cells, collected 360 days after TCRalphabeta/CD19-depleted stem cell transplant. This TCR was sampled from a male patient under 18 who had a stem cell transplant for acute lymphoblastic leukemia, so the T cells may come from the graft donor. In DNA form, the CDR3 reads TGCAGTGCTACATACCAGGGGGACTATGGCTACACCTTC. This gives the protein CSATYQGDYGYTF.